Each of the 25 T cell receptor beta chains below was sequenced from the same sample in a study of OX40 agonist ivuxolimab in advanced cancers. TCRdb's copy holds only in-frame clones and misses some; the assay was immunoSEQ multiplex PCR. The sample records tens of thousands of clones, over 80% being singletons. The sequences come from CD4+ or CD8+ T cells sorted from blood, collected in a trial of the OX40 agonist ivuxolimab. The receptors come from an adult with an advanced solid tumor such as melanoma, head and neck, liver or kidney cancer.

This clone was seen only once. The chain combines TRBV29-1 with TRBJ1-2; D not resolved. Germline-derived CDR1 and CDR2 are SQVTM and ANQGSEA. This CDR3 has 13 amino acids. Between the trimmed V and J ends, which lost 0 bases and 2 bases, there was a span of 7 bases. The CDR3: CSVEDGQNYGYTF. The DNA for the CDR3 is TGCAGCGTTGAAGATGGGCAAAACTATGGCTACACCTTC.

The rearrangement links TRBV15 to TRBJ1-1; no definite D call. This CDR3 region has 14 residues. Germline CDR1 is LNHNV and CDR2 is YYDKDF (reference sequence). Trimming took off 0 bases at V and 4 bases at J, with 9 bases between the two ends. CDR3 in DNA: TGTGCCACCAGCAGAGAGGGGTGGTCCACTGAAGCTTTCTTT. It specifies CATSREGWSTEAFF.

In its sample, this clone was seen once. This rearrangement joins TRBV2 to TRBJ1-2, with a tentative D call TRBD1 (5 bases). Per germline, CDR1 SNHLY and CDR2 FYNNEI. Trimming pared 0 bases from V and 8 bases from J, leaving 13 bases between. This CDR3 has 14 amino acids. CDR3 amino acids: CASSEALRRGGYTF. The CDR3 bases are TGTGCCAGCAGTGAAGCGCTTCGGCGGGGCGGCTACACCTTC.

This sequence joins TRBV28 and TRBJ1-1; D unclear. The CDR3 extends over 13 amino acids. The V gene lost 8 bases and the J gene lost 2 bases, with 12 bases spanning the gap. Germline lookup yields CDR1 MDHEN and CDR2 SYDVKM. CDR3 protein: CASRVWVNTEAFF. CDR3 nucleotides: TGTGCCAGCCGAGTTTGGGTCAACACTGAAGCTTTCTTT.

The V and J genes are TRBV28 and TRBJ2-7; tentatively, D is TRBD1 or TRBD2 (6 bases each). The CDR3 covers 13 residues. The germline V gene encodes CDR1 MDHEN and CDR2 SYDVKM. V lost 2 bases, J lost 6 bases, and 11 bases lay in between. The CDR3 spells CASSLPGGPEQYF. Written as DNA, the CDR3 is TGTGCCAGCAGTTTACCCGGGGGCCCCGAGCAGTACTTC.

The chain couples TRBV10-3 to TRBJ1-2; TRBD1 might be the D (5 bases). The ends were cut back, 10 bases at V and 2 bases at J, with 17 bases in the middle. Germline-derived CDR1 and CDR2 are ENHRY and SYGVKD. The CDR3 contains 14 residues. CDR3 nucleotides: TGTGCCAGCACCCTCGGGGCTTCAAACTATGGCTACACCTTC. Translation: CASTLGASNYGYTF.

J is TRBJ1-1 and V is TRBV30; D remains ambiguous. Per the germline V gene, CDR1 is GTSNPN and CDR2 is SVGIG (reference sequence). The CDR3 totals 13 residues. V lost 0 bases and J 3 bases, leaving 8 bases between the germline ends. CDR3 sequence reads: CAWSVRRDTEAFF. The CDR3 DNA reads TGTGCCTGGAGTGTACGGAGGGACACTGAAGCTTTCTTT.

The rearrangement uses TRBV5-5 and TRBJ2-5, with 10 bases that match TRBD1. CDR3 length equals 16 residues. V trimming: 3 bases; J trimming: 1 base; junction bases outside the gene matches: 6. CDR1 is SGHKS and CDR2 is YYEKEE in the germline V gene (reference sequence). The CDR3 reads CASSWGGTGAQETQYF. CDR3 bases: TGTGCCAGCAGCTGGGGAGGGACAGGGGCCCAAGAGACCCAGTACTTC.

The CDR3 spells CASSSQGAGNQPQHF. For the CDR3, the DNA is TGTGCCAGCAGTTCACAGGGGGCTGGCAATCAGCCCCAGCATTTT. The chain recombines TRBV6-5 with TRBJ1-5; 9 nucleotides match TRBD1. With 4 bases clipped from V and 2 bases from J, the junction kept 3 bases outside the gene matches. This CDR3 contains 15 residues. From germline, CDR1 is MNHEY and CDR2 SVGAGI.

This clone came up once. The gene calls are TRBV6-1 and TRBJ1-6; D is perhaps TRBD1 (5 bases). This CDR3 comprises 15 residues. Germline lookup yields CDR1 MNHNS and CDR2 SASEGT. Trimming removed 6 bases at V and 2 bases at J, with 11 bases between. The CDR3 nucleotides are TGTGCCAGCAGCTTGACAGTTACCTATAATTCACCCCTCCACTTT. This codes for CASSLTVTYNSPLHF.

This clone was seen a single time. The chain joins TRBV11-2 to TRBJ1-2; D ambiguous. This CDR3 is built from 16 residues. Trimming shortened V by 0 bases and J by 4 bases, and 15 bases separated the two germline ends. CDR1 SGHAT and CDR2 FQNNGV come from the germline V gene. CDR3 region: CASSLDSGGSPYGYTF. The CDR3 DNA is TGTGCCAGCAGCTTAGATAGCGGAGGGTCCCCCTATGGCTACACCTTC.

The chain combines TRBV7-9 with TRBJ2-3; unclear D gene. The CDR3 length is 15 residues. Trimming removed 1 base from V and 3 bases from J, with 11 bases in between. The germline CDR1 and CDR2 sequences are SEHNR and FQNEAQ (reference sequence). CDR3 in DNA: TGTGCCAGCAGCTTAGACCCAGGTTCTACAGATACGCAGTATTTT. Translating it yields CASSLDPGSTDTQYF.

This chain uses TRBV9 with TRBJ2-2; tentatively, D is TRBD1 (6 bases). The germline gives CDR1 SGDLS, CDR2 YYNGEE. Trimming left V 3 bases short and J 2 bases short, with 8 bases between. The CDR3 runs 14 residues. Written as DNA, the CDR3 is TGTGCCAGCAGCGCCAGGGGAAACACCGGGGAGCTGTTTTTT. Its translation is CASSARGNTGELFF.

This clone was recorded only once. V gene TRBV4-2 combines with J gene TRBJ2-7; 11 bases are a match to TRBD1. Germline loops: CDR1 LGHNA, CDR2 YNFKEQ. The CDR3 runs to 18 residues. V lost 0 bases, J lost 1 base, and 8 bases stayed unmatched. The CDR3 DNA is TGTGCCAGCAGCCAAGAACGAACCGGGACAGGGGGTTCCTACGAGCAGTACTTC. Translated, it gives CASSQERTGTGGSYEQYF.

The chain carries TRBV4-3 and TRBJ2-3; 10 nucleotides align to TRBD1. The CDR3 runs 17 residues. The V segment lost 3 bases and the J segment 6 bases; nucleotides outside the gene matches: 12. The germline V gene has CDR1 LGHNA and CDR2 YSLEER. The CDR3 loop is CASSHAVGTGEGDTQYF. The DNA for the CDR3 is TGCGCCAGCAGCCATGCCGTGGGGACAGGGGAGGGCGATACGCAGTATTTT.

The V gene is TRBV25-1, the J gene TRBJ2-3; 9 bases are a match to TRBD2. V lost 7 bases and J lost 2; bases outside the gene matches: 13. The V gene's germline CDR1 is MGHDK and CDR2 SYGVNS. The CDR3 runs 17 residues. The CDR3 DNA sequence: TGTGCCAGCACATTGGGACTCAGCGGGGGGTCCACAGATACGCAGTATTTT. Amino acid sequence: CASTLGLSGGSTDTQYF.

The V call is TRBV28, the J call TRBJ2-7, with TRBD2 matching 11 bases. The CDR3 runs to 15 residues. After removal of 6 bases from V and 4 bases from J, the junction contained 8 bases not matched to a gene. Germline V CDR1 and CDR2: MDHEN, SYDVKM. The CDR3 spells CASRIQLAGVYEQYF. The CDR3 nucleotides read TGTGCCAGCAGAATACAACTAGCGGGAGTTTACGAGCAGTACTTC.

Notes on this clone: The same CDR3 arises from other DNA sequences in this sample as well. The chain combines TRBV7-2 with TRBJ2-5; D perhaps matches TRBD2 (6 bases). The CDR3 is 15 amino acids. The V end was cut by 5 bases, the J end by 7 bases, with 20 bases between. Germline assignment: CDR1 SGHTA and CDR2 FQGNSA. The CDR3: CASSQVSGGSGTQYF. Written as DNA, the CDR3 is TGTGCCAGCAGCCAAGTTAGCGGAGGCAGCGGGACCCAGTACTTC.

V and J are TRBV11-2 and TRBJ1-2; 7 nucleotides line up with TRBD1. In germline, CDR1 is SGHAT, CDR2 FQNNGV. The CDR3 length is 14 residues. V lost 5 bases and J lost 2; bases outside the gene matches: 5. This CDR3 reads CASSPVDRNYGYTF. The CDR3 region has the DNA TGTGCCAGCAGCCCAGTGGACAGGAACTATGGCTACACCTTC. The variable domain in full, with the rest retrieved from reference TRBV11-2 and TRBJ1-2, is EAGVAQSPRYKIIEKRQSVAFWCNPISGHATLYWYQQILGQGPKLLIQFQNNGVVDDSQLPKDRFSAERLKGVDSTLKIQPAKLEDSAVYLCASSPVDRNYGYTFGSGTRLTVV.

CDR3 sequence: CASSQKDRPLNTEAFF. The CDR3 bases are TGCGCCAGCAGCCAAAAAGACAGACCGTTGAACACTGAAGCTTTCTTT. This rearrangement joins TRBV4-1 to TRBJ1-1; maybe TRBD1 (5 bases). Looked up from germline, CDR1 is MGHRA and CDR2 is YSYEKL. Trimming took off 2 bases at V and 0 bases at J, with 13 bases between the two ends. This CDR3 spans 16 amino acids.

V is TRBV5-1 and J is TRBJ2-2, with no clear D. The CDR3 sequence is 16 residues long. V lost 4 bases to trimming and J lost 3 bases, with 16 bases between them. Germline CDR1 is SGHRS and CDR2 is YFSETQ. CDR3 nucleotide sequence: TGCGCCAGCAGCCCGTGGGTAGGTCCGGACACCGGGGAGCTGTTTTTT. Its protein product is CASSPWVGPDTGELFF.

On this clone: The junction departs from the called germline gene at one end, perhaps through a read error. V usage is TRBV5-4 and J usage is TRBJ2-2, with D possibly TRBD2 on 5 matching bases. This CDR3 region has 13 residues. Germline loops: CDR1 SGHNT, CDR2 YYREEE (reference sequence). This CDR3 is CASSVKGPGELLF. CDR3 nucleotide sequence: TGTGCCAGCAGCGTAAAAGGACCCGGGGAGCTGCTTTTT.

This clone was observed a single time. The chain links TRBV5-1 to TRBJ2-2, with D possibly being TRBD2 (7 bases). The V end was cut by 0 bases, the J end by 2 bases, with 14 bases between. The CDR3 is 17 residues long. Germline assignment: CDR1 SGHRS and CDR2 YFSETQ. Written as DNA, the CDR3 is TGCGCCAGCAGCTTGGTCAGGGGAGGGGGAAACACCGGGGAGCTGTTTTTT. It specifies CASSLVRGGGNTGELFF.

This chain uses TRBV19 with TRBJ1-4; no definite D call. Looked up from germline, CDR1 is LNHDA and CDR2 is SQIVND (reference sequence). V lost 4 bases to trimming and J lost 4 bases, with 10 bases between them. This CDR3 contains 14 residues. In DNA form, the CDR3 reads TGTGCCAGTAGTACTTTGGGTTATAATGAAAAACTGTTTTTT. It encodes CASSTLGYNEKLFF.

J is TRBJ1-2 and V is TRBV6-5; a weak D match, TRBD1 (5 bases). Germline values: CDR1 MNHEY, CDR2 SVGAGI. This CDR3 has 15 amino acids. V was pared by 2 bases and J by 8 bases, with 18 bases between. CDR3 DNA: TGTGCCAGCAGTTACACGGGCGGGGCGCTGAAGGGCTACACCTTC. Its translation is CASSYTGGALKGYTF.